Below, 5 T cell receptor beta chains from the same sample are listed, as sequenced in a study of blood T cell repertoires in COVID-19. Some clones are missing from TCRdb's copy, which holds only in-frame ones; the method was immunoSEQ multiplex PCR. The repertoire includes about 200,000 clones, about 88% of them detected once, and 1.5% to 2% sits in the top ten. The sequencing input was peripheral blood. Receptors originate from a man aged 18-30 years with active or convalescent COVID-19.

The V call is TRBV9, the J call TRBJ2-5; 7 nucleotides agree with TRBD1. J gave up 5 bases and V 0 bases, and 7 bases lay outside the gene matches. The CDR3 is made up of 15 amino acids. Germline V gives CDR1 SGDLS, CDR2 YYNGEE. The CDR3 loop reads CASSVGTGQGETQYF. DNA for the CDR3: TGTGCCAGCAGCGTAGGGACAGGACAAGGGGAGACCCAGTACTTC.

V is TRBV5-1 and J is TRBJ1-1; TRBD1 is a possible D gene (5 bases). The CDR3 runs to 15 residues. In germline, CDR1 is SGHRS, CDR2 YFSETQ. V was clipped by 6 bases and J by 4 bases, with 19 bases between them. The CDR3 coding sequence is TGCGCCAGCACCTCCGCGGGGGGGTTGGCCACTGAAGCTTTCTTT. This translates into CASTSAGGLATEAFF.

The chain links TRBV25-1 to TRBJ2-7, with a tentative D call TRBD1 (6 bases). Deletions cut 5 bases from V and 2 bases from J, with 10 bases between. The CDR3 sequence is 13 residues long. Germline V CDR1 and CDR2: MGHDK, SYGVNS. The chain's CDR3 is CASSRDTTYEQYF. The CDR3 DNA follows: TGTGCCAGCAGTCGGGACACTACCTACGAGCAGTACTTC.

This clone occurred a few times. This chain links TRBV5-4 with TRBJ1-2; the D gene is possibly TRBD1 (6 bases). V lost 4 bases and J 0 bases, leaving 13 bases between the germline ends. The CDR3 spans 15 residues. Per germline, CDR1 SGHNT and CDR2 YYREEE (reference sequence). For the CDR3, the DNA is TGTGCCAGCAGCCCAACCGCAGGGGCTAACTATGGCTACACCTTC. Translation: CASSPTAGANYGYTF.

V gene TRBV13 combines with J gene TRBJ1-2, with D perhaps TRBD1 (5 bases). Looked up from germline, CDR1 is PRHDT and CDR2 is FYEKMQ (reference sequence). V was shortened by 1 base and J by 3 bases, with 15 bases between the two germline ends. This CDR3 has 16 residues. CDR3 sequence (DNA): TGTGCCAGCAGCTTAGCTGACAGCGCTGTCTACTATGGCTACACCTTC. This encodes CASSLADSAVYYGYTF.